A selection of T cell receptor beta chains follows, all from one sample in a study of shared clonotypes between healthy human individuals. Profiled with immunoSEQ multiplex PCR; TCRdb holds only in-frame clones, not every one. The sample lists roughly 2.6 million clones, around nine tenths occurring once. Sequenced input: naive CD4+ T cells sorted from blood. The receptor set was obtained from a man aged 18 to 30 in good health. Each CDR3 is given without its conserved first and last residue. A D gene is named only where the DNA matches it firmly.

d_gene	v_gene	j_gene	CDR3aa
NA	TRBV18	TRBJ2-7	ASSLEGIGYEQY
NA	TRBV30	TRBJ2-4	AWSAGVSIQY
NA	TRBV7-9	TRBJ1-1	ASSLGPGEGTEAF
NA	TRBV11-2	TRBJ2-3	ASSLVLASTDTQY
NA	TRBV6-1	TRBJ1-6	ASTAGAGSPLH
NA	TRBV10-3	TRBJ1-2	AISDPNREYGYT
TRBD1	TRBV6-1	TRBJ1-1	ASSTGRTGGTEAF
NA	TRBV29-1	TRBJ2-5	SVALEPGTQY
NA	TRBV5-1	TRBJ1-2	ASSLARQSTYGYT
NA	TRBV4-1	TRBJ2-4	ASSREIQGESKNIQY
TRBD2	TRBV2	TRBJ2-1	ASRITSGSMSEQF
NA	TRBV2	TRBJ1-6	ASSEDSSSPLH
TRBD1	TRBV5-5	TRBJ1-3	ASLRDSGNTIY
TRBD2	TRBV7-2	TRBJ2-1	ASSFTSGGDYNEQF
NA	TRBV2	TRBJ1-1	ASSTRHATEAF
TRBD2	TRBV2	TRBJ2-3	ASSISGGAIDTQY
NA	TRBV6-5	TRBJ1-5	ASSNRDSNQPQH
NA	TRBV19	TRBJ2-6	ASSITTGTANVLT
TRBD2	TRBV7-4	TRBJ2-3	ASSMTNPAGFPPSTDTQY
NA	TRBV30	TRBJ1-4	AWSVRGKGEKLF
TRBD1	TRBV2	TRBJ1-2	ASRDRGLGYT
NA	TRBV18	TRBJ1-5	ATVGTLNQPQH
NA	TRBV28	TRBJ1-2	ASSPGGYYGYT
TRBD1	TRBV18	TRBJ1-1	ASSLPGTANTEAF
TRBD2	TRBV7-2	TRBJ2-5	ASSLGLAGGQETQY
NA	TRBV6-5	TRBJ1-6	ASSYSGNNSPLH
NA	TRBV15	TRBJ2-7	ATSRGGSSYEQY
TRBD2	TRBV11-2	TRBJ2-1	ASSLAIAGSSYNEQF
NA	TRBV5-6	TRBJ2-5	ASRPKGGVETQY
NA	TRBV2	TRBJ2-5	ASSELRPAYQETQY
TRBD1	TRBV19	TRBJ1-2	ASSLTGQGNYGYT
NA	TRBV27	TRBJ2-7	ASSSRGVIYEQY
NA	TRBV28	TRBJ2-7	ASEASGLTTYEQY
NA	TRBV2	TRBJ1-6	ASGWGADNSPLH
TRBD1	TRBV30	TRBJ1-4	AWKQGTNNEKLF
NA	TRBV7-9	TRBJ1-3	ASSIGSLFSGNTIY
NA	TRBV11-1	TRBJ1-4	ASSPGGSPTNEKLF
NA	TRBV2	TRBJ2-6	ASTTSGSGANVLT
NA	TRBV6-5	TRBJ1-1	ASSYSGPSNTEAF
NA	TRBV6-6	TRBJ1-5	ASTQTGQGKSPQH
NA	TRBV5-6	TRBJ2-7	ASSRGLSLSYEQY
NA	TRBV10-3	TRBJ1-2	AISESTGSSYGYT
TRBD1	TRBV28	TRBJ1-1	ASSLDRAPEAF
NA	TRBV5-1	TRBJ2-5	ASSLEGQRLETQY
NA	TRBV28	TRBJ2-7	ASSPRALEQY
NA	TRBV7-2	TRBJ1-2	ASSLGTAPYT
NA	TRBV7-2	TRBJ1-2	ASSLGGRTNYGYT
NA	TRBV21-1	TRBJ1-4	ASSTPRVNEKLF
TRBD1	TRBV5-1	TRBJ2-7	ASSLGQAGYEQY
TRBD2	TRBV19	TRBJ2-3	ASSIDKTASGSKNTQY
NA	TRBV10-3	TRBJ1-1	AISEGLNTEAF
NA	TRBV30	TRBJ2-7	AWMGKGGHEQY
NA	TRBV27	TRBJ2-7	ANRTLGFSYEQY
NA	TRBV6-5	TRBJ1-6	ASSLQGLTDSPLH
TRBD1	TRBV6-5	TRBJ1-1	ASSPTDRRNTEAF